The 10 T cell receptor beta chains given below trace back to one sample, sequenced in a study of chemoradiotherapy in HPV16-positive cancers. The protocol was immunoSEQ multiplex PCR, while the TCRdb copy is restricted to in-frame clones and leaves out a portion. The repertoire holds about 10,000 clones, with 60% to 80% as singletons. The sample was gathered from a patient who underwent chemoradiotherapy. Receptor source: a human donor with HPV-associated anogenital cancer.

Here the CDR3 DNA reads TGTGCCAGCAGTTCCCCCGGGGGACCCGTTGGAAACACCATATATTTT. It translates to CASSSPGGPVGNTIYF. The chain employs TRBV28 and TRBJ1-3; D might be TRBD1 (5 bases). The CDR3 runs to 16 residues. V shed 4 bases and J shed 3 bases, with 16 bases lying between them. Germline CDR1 and CDR2: MDHEN and SYDVKM.

This chain links TRBV9 with TRBJ2-2, with TRBD1 matching 7 bases. J gave up 0 bases and V 3 bases, and 5 bases lay outside the gene matches. CDR3 length: 16 amino acids. In germline, CDR1 is SGDLS, CDR2 YYNGEE. The CDR3 DNA is TGTGCCAGCAGCGCGGCAGGGACAGCGAACACCGGGGAGCTGTTTTTT. It yields the protein CASSAAGTANTGELFF. Complete variable domain (other parts from reference TRBV9 and TRBJ2-2): DSGVTQTPKHLITATGQRVTLRCSPRSGDLSVYWYQQSLDQGLQFLIQYYNGEERAKGNILERFSAQQFPDLHSELNLSSLELGDSALYFCASSAAGTANTGELFFGEGSRLTVL.

V gene TRBV2 combines with J gene TRBJ1-4; maybe TRBD1 (5 bases). The CDR3 covers 15 residues. V shed 2 bases and J shed 7 bases, with 14 bases lying between them. Germline CDR1 reads SNHLY; CDR2 reads FYNNEI. CDR3 amino acids: CASSEYGGIIEKLFF. CDR3 bases: TGTGCCAGCAGTGAATATGGGGGAATCATTGAAAAACTGTTTTTT. The full variable domain, completed using reference TRBV2 and TRBJ1-4, is EPEVTQTPSHQVTQMGQEVILRCVPISNHLYFYWYRQILGQKVEFLVSFYNNEISEKSEIFDDQFSVERPDGSNFTLKIRSTKLEDSAMYFCASSEYGGIIEKLFFGSGTQLSVL.

In DNA, the CDR3 is TGTGCCAGCACGCGGGACGGGGTTTGGGATTATGGCTACACCTTC. Translating gives CASTRDGVWDYGYTF. The chain links TRBV2 to TRBJ1-2; a possible D gene is TRBD1 (5 bases). Trimming removed 7 bases from V and 5 bases from J, with 20 bases in between. The CDR3 has 15 amino acids. The germline V gene encodes CDR1 SNHLY and CDR2 FYNNEI.

The chain recombines TRBV10-3 with TRBJ1-1; 8 nucleotides align to TRBD1. V dropped 10 bases and J dropped 0; count of bases not matched to a gene: 4. The CDR3 consists of 13 residues. The germline CDR1 and CDR2 sequences are ENHRY and SYGVKD. In DNA, the CDR3 is TGTGCCACCGGACAGGGACTGAACACTGAAGCTTTCTTT. It translates to CATGQGLNTEAFF.

This clone was seen a few times. V gene TRBV7-8 combines with J gene TRBJ1-6; D is ambiguous. CDR1 is SGHVS, CDR2 FQNEAQ, per germline. This CDR3 region has 18 residues. The V end lost 1 base, the J end lost 5 bases, and 18 bases lay between the germline ends. CDR3 residues: CASSLVMSAEKHNSPLHF. The CDR3, as DNA: TGTGCCAGCAGCTTAGTGATGTCGGCAGAAAAACATAATTCACCCCTCCACTTT. The complete variable domain, with remaining parts taken from reference TRBV7-8 and TRBJ1-6, reads GAGVSQSPRYKVAKRGQDVALRCDPISGHVSLFWYQQALGQGPEFLTYFQNEAQLDKSGLPSDRFFAERPEGSVSTLKIQRTQQEDSAVYLCASSLVMSAEKHNSPLHFGNGTRLTVT.

The chain links TRBV28 to TRBJ2-1; 11 bases agree with TRBD1. Germline CDR1 MDHEN, CDR2 SYDVKM. V was clipped by 3 bases and J by 5 bases; unmatched bases: 6. The CDR3 runs 16 residues. Written as DNA, the CDR3 is TGTGCCAGCAGTTTCCGGGACAGGGGGTCCCACAATGAGCAGTTCTTC. Its translation: CASSFRDRGSHNEQFF.

V is TRBV4-1 and J is TRBJ1-1; 7 bases agree with TRBD1. Germline values: CDR1 MGHRA, CDR2 YSYEKL. Germline trimming cut 2 bases from V and 6 bases from J; bases unmatched to any gene: 3. There are 13 residues in the CDR3. CDR3 amino acids: CASSQRGPPEAFF. The CDR3 coding sequence is TGCGCCAGCAGCCAAAGGGGGCCCCCTGAAGCTTTCTTT.

This clone has just one count. The chain links TRBV4-1 to TRBJ2-3, with TRBD2 matching over 7 bases. Germline V gene sequence: CDR1 MGHRA, CDR2 YSYEKL. The CDR3 contains 15 residues. The junction had 7 bases not matched to a gene; V was cut back by 1 base and J by 6 bases. The CDR3 DNA follows: TGCGCCAGCAGCCAAGGGACTAGTGAGCGGGATACGCAGTATTTT. Protein product: CASSQGTSERDTQYF.

The V gene is TRBV11-2, the J gene TRBJ2-2; 11 nucleotides agree with TRBD2. Trimming removed 2 bases from V and 6 bases from J; junction bases left unmatched: 5. CDR1 SGHAT and CDR2 FQNNGV come from the germline V gene. The CDR3 sequence is 16 residues long. The CDR3 loop is CASSLLAGGPAGELFF. DNA of the CDR3: TGTGCCAGCAGCTTATTAGCGGGGGGGCCGGCCGGGGAGCTGTTTTTT.